This T cell receptor (beta chain) comes out of a study of blood T cell repertoires in COVID-19. Study details: T cells, B-cell-depleted T cells, or PBMCs provided the cDNA or gDNA that served as material.

Germline lookup yields CDR1 LGHNA and CDR2 YSLEER. This CDR3 contains 14 residues. Trimming at V came to 2 bases and at J to 4 bases, leaving 4 bases not matched to a gene. The protocol was immunoSEQ multiplex PCR, while the TCRdb copy is restricted to in-frame clones and leaves out a portion. Among 250,000 to 300,000 clones listed, 90% were seen once. Recruitment covered roughly 24 US areas and drew participants whose ages spanned about 18 to 90 years. Cohort 3 recovery required two negative PCRs, clearance, or symptom resolution. The chain combines TRBV4-3 with TRBJ1-2; 7 bases agree with TRBD1. The source of this sequence is a woman in her 30s who had recovered from COVID-19. The sequenced material came from PBMCs or T cells enriched from blood (not recorded which). DNA for the CDR3: TGCGCCAGCAGCCAATCTAGGGACAGCTATGGCTACACCTTC. Translating it yields CASSQSRDSYGYTF.